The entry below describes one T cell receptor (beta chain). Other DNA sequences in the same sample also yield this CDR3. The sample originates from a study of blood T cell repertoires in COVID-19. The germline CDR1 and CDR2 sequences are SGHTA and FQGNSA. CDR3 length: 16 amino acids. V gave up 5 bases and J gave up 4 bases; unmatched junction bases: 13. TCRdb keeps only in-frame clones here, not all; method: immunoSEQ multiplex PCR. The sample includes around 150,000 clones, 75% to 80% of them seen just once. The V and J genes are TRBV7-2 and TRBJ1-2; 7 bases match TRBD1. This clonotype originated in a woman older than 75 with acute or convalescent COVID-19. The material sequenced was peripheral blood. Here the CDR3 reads CASSVRRDRVSYGYTF. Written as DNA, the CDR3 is TGTGCCAGCAGCGTTCGGAGAGACAGGGTTAGCTATGGCTACACCTTC.